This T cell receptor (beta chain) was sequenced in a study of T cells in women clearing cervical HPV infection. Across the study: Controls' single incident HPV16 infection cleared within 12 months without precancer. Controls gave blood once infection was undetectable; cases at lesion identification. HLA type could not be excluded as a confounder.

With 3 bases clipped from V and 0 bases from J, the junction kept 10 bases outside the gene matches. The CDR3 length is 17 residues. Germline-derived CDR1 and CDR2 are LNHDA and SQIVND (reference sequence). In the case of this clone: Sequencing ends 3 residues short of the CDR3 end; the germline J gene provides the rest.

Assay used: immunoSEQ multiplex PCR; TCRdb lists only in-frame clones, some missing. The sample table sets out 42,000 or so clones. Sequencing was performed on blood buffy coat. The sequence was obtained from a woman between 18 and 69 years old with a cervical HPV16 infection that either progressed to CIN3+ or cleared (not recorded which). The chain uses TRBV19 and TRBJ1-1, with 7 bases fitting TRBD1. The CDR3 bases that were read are TGTGCCAGTAGTATGAGGGGCTTGACAGGGCTGAACACTGAA. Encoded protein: CASSMRGLTGLNTE. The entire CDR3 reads CASSMRGLTGLNTEAFF. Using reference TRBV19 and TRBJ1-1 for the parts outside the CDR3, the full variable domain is DGGITQSPKYLFRKEGQNVTLSCEQNLNHDAMYWYRQDPGQGLRLIYYSQIVNDFQKGDIAEGYSVSREKKESFPLTVTSAQKNPTAFYLCASSMRGLTGLNTEAFFGQGTRLTVV.